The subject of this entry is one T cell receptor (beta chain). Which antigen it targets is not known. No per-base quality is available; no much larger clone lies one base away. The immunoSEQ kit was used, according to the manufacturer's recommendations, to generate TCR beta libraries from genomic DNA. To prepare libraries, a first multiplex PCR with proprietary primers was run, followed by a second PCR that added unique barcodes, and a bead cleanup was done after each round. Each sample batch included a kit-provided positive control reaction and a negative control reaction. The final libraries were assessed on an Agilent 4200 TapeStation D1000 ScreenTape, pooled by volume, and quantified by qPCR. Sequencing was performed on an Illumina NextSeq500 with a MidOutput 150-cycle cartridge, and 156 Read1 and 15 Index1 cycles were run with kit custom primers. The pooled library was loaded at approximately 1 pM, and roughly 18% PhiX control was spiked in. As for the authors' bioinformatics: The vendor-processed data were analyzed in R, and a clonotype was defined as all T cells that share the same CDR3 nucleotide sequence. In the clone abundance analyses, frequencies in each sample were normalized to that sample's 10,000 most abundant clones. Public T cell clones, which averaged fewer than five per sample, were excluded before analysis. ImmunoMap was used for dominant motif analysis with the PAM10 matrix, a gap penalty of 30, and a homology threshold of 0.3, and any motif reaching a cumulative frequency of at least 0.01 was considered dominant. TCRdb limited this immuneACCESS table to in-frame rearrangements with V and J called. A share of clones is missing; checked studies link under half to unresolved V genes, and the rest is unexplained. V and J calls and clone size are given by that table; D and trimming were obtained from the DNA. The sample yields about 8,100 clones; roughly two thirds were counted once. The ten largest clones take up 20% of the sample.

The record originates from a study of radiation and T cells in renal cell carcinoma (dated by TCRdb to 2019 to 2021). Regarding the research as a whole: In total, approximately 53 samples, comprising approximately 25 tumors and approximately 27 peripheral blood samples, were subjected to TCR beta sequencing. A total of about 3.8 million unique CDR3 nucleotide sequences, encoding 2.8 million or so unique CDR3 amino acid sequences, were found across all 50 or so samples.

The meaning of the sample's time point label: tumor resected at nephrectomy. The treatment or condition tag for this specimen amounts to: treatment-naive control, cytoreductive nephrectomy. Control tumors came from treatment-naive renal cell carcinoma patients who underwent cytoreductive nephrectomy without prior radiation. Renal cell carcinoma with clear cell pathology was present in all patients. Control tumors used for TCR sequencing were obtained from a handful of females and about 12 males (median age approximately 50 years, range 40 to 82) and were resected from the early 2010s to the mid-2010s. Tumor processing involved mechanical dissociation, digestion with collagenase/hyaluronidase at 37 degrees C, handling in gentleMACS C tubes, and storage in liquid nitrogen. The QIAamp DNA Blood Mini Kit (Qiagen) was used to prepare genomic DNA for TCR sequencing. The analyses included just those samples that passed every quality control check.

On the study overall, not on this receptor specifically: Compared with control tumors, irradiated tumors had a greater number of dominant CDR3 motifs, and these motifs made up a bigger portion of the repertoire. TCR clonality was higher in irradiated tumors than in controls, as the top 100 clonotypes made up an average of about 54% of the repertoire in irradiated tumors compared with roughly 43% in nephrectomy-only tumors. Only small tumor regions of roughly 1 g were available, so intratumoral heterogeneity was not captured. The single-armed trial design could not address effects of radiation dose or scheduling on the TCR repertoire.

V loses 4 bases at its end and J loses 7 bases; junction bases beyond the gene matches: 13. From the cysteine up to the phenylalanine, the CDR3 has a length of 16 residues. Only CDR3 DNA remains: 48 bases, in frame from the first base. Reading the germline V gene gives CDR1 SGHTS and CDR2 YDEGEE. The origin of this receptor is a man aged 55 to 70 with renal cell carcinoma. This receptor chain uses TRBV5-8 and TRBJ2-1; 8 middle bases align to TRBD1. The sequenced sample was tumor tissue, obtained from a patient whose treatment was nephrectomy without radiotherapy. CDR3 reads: CASSLGVGQGTNEQFF. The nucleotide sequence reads TGTGCCAGCAGCCTGGGTGTCGGACAGGGAACGAATGAGCAGTTCTTC.